Shown below are 11 T cell receptor beta chains from a single sample sequenced in a study of tumor-infiltrating lymphocytes in primary liver carcinoma. Joint extraction of RNA and DNA used about 17-32 mg of bulk tissue that was unsorted. Making TCR beta cDNA involved approximately 520 ng total RNA and a constant-region primer. Slightly modified ARM-PCR served as the procedure for the TCR beta libraries. These libraries came from three rounds of nested multiplex PCR. TRBV1-TRBV30 forward and Cbeta reverse primers drove the first two roughly 10-cycle rounds. MiXCR was run by TCRdb on the multiplex PCR reads, yielding one entry per CDR3 protein. The sample yields roughly 22,000 distinct CDR3 sequences, around 81% seen once. The sample consisted of liver tumor tissue from sampling region 2. Described subset: tumor region T2, inferior pole. Every receptor here comes from a woman aged 25 to 39 with primary liver carcinoma and hepatitis B virus infection.

As regards this clonotype: A junction boundary mismatches the germline segment, possibly from a read error. V is TRBV11-2 and J is TRBJ2-3, with D possibly being TRBD2 (6 bases). This CDR3 region has 18 residues. The germline gives CDR1 SGHAT, CDR2 FQNNGV. CDR3 coding DNA: TGTGACAGCAGCTTCACCTTTGGTACTAGCAGGAGTTTAGATACGCAGTATTTT. It specifies CDSSFTFGTSRSLDTQYF.

Concerning this clonotype: An end of the junction differs from the germline gene, which may be a read error. V and J are TRBV6-5 and TRBJ2-6, with D perhaps being TRBD1 or TRBD2 (5 bases each). Germline V gene sequence: CDR1 MNHEY, CDR2 SVGAGI. The CDR3 consists of 16 residues. The CDR3 DNA reads TGTGCCAGCAGCAACTCCCCGGGAACTGGGGCCAACGTCCCGACTTTC. Amino acid sequence: CASSNSPGTGANVPTF.

This clonotype occurred a few times. This CDR3 fails to terminate in the conserved phenylalanine or tryptophan, so it likely reflects a read error. V usage is TRBV4-1 and J usage is TRBJ1-2; tentative D call: TRBD1 (6 bases). Looked up from germline, CDR1 is MGHRA and CDR2 is YSYEKL. This CDR3 comprises 14 residues. The CDR3 DNA reads as TGCACCAGCAGCCTAACCCAGGGGATTGAGGGCTACACCATC. Its protein is CTSSLTQGIEGYTI.

In regard to this clonotype: This CDR3 fails to terminate in the conserved phenylalanine or tryptophan, so it likely reflects a read error. The genes are TRBV7-9 and TRBJ2-1; maybe TRBD2 (5 bases). The length of the CDR3 is 14 residues. Germline assignment: CDR1 SEHNR and CDR2 FQNEAQ (reference sequence). V was cut by 5 bases and J by 9 bases, with 17 bases left in between. The chain's CDR3 is CASSPSVAAGEQFI. The CDR3 DNA follows: TGTGCCAGCAGCCCGAGCGTGGCGGCGGGTGAGCAGTTCATC.

The sample holds one count of this clonotype. An end of the junction differs from the germline gene, which may be a read error. The J gene is TRBJ2-3, the V gene TRBV28; D is unresolved. The CDR3 runs to 14 residues. Germline assignment: CDR1 MDHEN and CDR2 SYDVKM. CDR3 loop: CASSLSSRTDTQYF. The CDR3 DNA reads as TGTGCCAGCAGTTTGTCTAGTAGAACAGATACGCAATATTTT.

About this clonotype itself: A read error may explain this, as a much larger clone is one base away. The chain joins TRBV11-2 to TRBJ2-7, with D possibly TRBD1 on 6 matching bases. Germline values: CDR1 SGHAT, CDR2 FQNNGV. The length of the CDR3 is 15 residues. The CDR3 DNA follows: TGTGCCGGCAGCTTAGAAAGGGGGAACTCCTACGAGCAGTACTTC. Its protein product is CAGSLERGNSYEQYF.

As to this clonotype: The conserved phenylalanine or tryptophan is not found at the CDR3 terminus, so this likely reflects a read error. V and J are TRBV11-2 and TRBJ2-3, with D possibly being TRBD1 or TRBD2 (7 bases each). Germline V gene sequence: CDR1 SGHAT, CDR2 FQNNGV. The CDR3 sequence is 16 residues long. The DNA of the CDR3 is TGTGCCTGCAGTAGCAGGGGGGGCCTAAGCACAGATACGCAGTATTCT. Translation: CACSSRGGLSTDTQYS.

This clonotype was observed a single time. Because it lacks the conserved phenylalanine or tryptophan at the end, this CDR3 is likely a read error. This chain's CDR3 is CSVHHNLNTEAFL. The DNA of the CDR3 is TGCAGCGTTCATCACAATCTGAACACTGAAGCTTTCCTT. The rearrangement joins TRBV29-1 to TRBJ1-1; D remains unclear. V dropped 5 bases and J dropped 0 bases, with 10 bases sitting between them. The CDR3 is made up of 13 amino acids. Germline loops: CDR1 SQVTM, CDR2 ANQGSEA.

The J gene is TRBJ2-1, the V gene TRBV11-3; D ambiguous. In germline, CDR1 is SGHNT, CDR2 YENEEA. The CDR3 is made up of 12 amino acids. For the CDR3, the DNA is TGTGCAAGCCCCCTGAGAGGTGTAGAGCAGTTCTTC. It specifies CASPLRGVEQFF.

Notes on this clonotype: A junction end diverges from the germline sequence, so it may reflect a read error. The rearrangement links TRBV29-1 to TRBJ2-7, with 9 bases that match TRBD1. This CDR3 contains 11 residues. CDR1 and CDR2 (germline): SQVTM, ANQGSEA. In DNA form, the CDR3 reads TGTAGGGTCGGGACAGGGTGTGAGCAGTACTTC. Translated: CRVGTGCEQYF.

This clonotype appeared a single time. This may arise from a read error, as a much more abundant clone is one base away. The chain has TRBV6-5 and TRBJ2-5; no firm D call. This CDR3 has 13 residues. Germline CDR1 is MNHEY and CDR2 is SVGAGI. CDR3 sequence reads: CVSSYSYGETQYF. Written as DNA, the CDR3 is TGTGTCAGCAGTTACTCTTATGGGGAGACCCAGTACTTC.